The 17 T cell receptor beta chains below all came from one sample that was sequenced in a study of cytomegalovirus exposure and HLA in healthy donors. PCR amplification relied on 60 Vbeta primers (plus 13 Jbeta primers). Clones were sequenced by immunoSEQ multiplex PCR, and TCRdb holds only the in-frame ones, with some missing. The profile covers approximately 100,000 clones, with more than 75% appearing a single time and over 8.5% taken by the ten largest. Sequencing used PBMCs. The receptors shown here come from a man aged 25-40 years in good health and CMV-seropositive.

In this sample, this clone turned up once. This rearrangement joins TRBV7-2 to TRBJ1-2, with 11 bases that match TRBD1. This CDR3 spans 15 amino acids. The V gene end was trimmed by 4 bases and the J gene end by 4 bases; junction bases not matched to a gene: 5. Germline V gives CDR1 SGHTA, CDR2 FQGNSA. CDR3 region: CASSSRTGGGYGYTF. The CDR3 DNA reads TGTGCCAGCAGCTCCCGGACAGGGGGCGGCTATGGCTACACCTTC.

V and J are TRBV11-2 and TRBJ1-1; D gene unclear. The CDR3 has 14 amino acids. CDR1 is SGHAT, CDR2 FQNNGV, per germline. Trimming stripped 4 bases from V and 3 bases from J, with 12 bases between. CDR3 bases: TGTGCCAGCAGCTCGCCGGTGTTTTACACTGAAGCTTTCTTT. Translating gives CASSSPVFYTEAFF.

The V call is TRBV30, the J call TRBJ2-2; 10 bases line up with TRBD2. The CDR3 runs 14 residues. Losses at the gene ends were 6 bases for V and 7 bases for J; bases not matched to a gene: 8. Germline V CDR1 and CDR2: GTSNPN, SVGIG (reference sequence). CDR3 coding DNA: TGTGCCTGTACTAGCGGGATTTTTTTCGGGGAGCTGTTTTTT. This gives the protein CACTSGIFFGELFF.

The chain is built from TRBV5-5 and TRBJ2-7; tentative D call: TRBD1 (6 bases). This CDR3 contains 14 residues. Looked up from germline, CDR1 is SGHKS and CDR2 is YYEKEE (reference sequence). Trimming removed 4 bases from V and 5 bases from J, with 16 bases in between. CDR3 protein: CASSPSGELNEQYF. Written as DNA, the CDR3 is TGTGCCAGCAGCCCCTCAGGGGAGCTCAACGAGCAGTACTTC.

This clone appeared a few times. This chain joins TRBV7-2 and TRBJ1-2; 9 positions agree with TRBD1. The V gene end was trimmed by 6 bases and the J gene end by 4 bases; junction bases not matched to a gene: 12. In germline, CDR1 is SGHTA, CDR2 FQGNSA. This CDR3 is built from 16 residues. The CDR3 reads CASRYEVQGAGYGYTF. Here the CDR3 DNA reads TGTGCCAGCAGATATGAGGTACAGGGGGCCGGCTATGGCTACACCTTC.

This clone appeared a single time. This sequence joins TRBV28 and TRBJ1-2; no clear D. The CDR3 is 15 residues long. Germline V lookup: CDR1 MDHEN, CDR2 SYDVKM. V was trimmed by 2 bases and J by 3 bases, leaving 13 bases between them. In DNA, the CDR3 is TGTGCCAGCAGTTTAGTGGCAGGAAGTTACTATGGCTACACCTTC. As protein: CASSLVAGSYYGYTF.

The rearrangement joins TRBV6-5 to TRBJ1-4, with D tentatively TRBD1 (6 bases). This CDR3 has 16 amino acids. Germline CDR1 reads MNHEY; CDR2 reads SVGAGI. V gave up 0 bases and J gave up 4 bases, with 12 bases separating them. In nucleotides, the CDR3 is TGTGCCAGCAGTTACTCAGGGACAAGTTTTAATGAAAAACTGTTTTTT. It translates to CASSYSGTSFNEKLFF.

This chain links TRBV14 with TRBJ2-1, with a possible D match to TRBD2 (5 bases). Trimming stripped 4 bases from V and 0 bases from J, with 25 bases between. The germline gives CDR1 SGHDN, CDR2 FVKESK. This CDR3 comprises 20 residues. CDR3 amino acids: CASSPSPGLASPSSYNEQFF. As DNA, the CDR3 is TGTGCCAGCAGCCCTTCCCCCGGCCTAGCCTCCCCAAGCTCCTACAATGAGCAGTTCTTC.

This chain links TRBV4-1 with TRBJ2-3; TRBD2 matches 12 bases. The junction had 7 bases not matched to a gene; V was cut back by 0 bases and J by 6 bases. The CDR3 contains 17 residues. CDR1 is MGHRA and CDR2 is YSYEKL in the germline V gene. This CDR3 is CASSQEYLAGGSDTQYF. Here the CDR3 DNA reads TGCGCCAGCAGCCAAGAATACCTAGCGGGAGGGTCGGATACGCAGTATTTT.

The chain couples TRBV4-2 to TRBJ1-5; possibly TRBD1 for D (6 bases). Germline V gene lookup returns CDR1 LGHNA and CDR2 YNFKEQ. Deletions cut 5 bases from V and 2 bases from J, with 13 bases between. The CDR3 runs 15 residues. CDR3 sequence reads: CASSVRGDGNQPQHF. The CDR3, as DNA: TGTGCCAGCAGCGTCAGGGGAGATGGCAATCAGCCCCAGCATTTT.

The chain couples TRBV7-9 to TRBJ2-5, with a tentative D call TRBD2 (5 bases). The CDR3 loop spans 15 amino acids. The V gene's germline CDR1 is SEHNR and CDR2 FQNEAQ (reference sequence). The V end was cut by 3 bases, the J end by 5 bases, with 16 bases between. The CDR3 DNA reads TGTGCCAGCAGCTTCGGGAATCGAGGCTGGGAGACCCAGTACTTC. Translation: CASSFGNRGWETQYF.

This chain connects TRBV2 to TRBJ2-7; D gene unclear. The CDR3 length is 12 residues. Germline lookup yields CDR1 SNHLY and CDR2 FYNNEI. With 6 bases removed from V and 7 bases from J, the gap between germline ends came to 13 bases. The CDR3 sequence is CASRQIRGEQYF. Written as DNA, the CDR3 is TGTGCCAGCAGGCAGATACGAGGAGAGCAGTACTTC.

The gene calls are TRBV4-2 and TRBJ1-4; D may be TRBD1 (5 bases). Deletions cut 0 bases from V and 0 bases from J, with 20 bases between. The CDR3 runs to 20 residues. Germline V gene lookup returns CDR1 LGHNA and CDR2 YNFKEQ. The CDR3 DNA reads as TGTGCCAGCAGCCAAGATCTCGGAAACAGGAGGGTTGCAACTAATGAAAAACTGTTTTTT. This sequence encodes CASSQDLGNRRVATNEKLFF.

This chain links TRBV18 with TRBJ2-7, with TRBD1 identical over 7 bases. V lost 3 bases and J lost 1; bases outside the gene matches: 9. From germline, CDR1 is KGHSH and CDR2 LQKENI. The CDR3 covers 16 residues. DNA of the CDR3: TGTGCCAGCTCACCGGACAGGACGGCCCTTTCCTACGAGCAGTACTTC. It specifies CASSPDRTALSYEQYF. Complete variable domain (other parts from reference TRBV18 and TRBJ2-7): NAGVMQNPRHLVRRRGQEARLRCSPMKGHSHVYWYRQLPEEGLKFMVYLQKENIIDESGMPKERFSAEFPKEGPSILRIQQVVRGDSAAYFCASSPDRTALSYEQYFGPGTRLTVT.

This clone has only a few counts. This chain links TRBV6-5 with TRBJ2-7; D call uncertain. V was pared by 2 bases and J by 6 bases, with 14 bases between. The CDR3 contains 14 residues. Germline lookup yields CDR1 MNHEY and CDR2 SVGAGI. CDR3 nucleotide sequence: TGTGCCAGCAGTTACGCAAGTGTTCCGGGCGAGCAGTACTTC. Translating gives CASSYASVPGEQYF.

This clone was detected only once. V and J are TRBV12-5 and TRBJ1-2, with unresolved D. In germline, CDR1 is LGHNT, CDR2 FRNRAP. The V and J ends lost 0 bases and 8 bases respectively, with 13 bases between them. The length of the CDR3 is 14 residues. CDR3 in amino acids: CASGLVTGIGGYTF. As DNA, the CDR3 is TGTGCTAGTGGTTTGGTCACGGGGATAGGGGGCTACACCTTC.

This clone was seen only once. CDR3 nucleotide sequence: TGTGCCAGCAGCTTACGGGGGACAGACTATGGCTACACCTTC. Translated: CASSLRGTDYGYTF. This rearrangement joins TRBV11-2 to TRBJ1-2; 7 bases agree with TRBD1. This CDR3 has 14 residues. With V trimmed by 2 bases and J by 3 bases, 3 bases remained unmatched. Germline-derived CDR1 and CDR2 are SGHAT and FQNNGV.